The present T cell receptor (beta chain) was sequenced within a study of PD-L1 blockade in urothelial cancer. The time point was: peripheral blood 6 weeks after treatment start. Repertoires were generated with immunoSEQ multiplex PCR, while TCRdb's copy carries only in-frame clones and drops some. Of about 50,000 clones in the sample, 70% to 90% were seen once. V was clipped by 3 bases and J by 2 bases, with 4 bases between them. Germline-derived CDR1 and CDR2 are SNHLY and FYNNEI. This CDR3 region has 13 residues. The clonotype was recovered from a man between 50 and 59 years old with urothelial cancer. This chain joins TRBV2 and TRBJ2-2; D not certain. Specimen: PBMCs, collected around atezolizumab (anti-PD-L1) treatment. The CDR3 bases are TGTGCCAGCAGTGAGGCAAACACCGGGGAGCTGTTTTTT. Its translation is CASSEANTGELFF.